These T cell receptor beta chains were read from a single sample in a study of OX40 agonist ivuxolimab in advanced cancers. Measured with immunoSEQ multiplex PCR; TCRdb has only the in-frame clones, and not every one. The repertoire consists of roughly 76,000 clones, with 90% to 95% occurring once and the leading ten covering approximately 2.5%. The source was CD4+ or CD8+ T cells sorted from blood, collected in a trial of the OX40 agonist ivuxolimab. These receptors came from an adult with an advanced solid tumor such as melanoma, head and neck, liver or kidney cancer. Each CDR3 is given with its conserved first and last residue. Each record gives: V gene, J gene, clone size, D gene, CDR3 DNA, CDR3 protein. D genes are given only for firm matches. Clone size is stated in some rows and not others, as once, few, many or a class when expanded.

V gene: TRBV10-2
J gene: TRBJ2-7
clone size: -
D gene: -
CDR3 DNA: TGCGCCAGCACCCTACCCCCCTACGAGCAGTACTTC
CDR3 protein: CASTLPPYEQYF

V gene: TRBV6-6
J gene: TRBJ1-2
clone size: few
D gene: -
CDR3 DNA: TGTGCCAGCAGTTCCCTCAGGGTGGGTGGCGGCTACACCTTC
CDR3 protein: CASSSLRVGGGYTF

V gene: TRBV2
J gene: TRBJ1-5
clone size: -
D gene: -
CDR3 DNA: TGTGCCAGCAGTGAGTTCTCGGGGCAGGGACGGCAGCCCCAGCATTTT
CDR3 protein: CASSEFSGQGRQPQHF

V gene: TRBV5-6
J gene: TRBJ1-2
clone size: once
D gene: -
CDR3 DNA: TGTGCCAGCAGCCGGGGGGGATATGGCTACACCTTC
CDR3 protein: CASSRGGYGYTF

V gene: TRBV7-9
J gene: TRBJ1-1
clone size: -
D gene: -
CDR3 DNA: TGTGCCAGCAGTATCTACATTGGACCCCTCGGGGCGTTGGGCACTGAAGCTTTCTTT
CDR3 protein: CASSIYIGPLGALGTEAFF

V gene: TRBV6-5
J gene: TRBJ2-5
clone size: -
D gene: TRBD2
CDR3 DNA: TGTGCCAGCAGCCCCAGCGGGGGCAAGACCCAGTACTTC
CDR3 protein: CASSPSGGKTQYF

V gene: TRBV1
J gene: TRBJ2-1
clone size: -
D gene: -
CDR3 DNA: TGCACCAGCAGCCAAGCGCCAACTAGCGGGAGGTCTAGTGTTGAGCAGTTCTTC
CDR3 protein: CTSSQAPTSGRSSVEQFF

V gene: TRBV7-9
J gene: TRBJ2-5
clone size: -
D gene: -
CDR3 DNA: TGTGCCAGCAGCTTCGGGGAGGAGACCCAGTACTTC
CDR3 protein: CASSFGEETQYF

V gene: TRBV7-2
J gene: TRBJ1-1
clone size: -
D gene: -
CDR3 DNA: TGTGCCAGCAGCTTAGGACGGCTGAACACTGAAGCTTTCTTT
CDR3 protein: CASSLGRLNTEAFF

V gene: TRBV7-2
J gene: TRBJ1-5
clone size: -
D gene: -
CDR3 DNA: TGTGCCAGCAGCCCACAGCAGGGATCAATTCAGCCCCAGCATTTT
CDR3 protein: CASSPQQGSIQPQHF

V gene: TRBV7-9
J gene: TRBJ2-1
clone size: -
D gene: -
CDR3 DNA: TGTGCCAGCAGCCAGGGAGTAACAATGTACAATGAGCAGTTCTTC
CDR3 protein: CASSQGVTMYNEQFF

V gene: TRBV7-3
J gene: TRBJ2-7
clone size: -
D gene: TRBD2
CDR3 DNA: TGTGCCAGCATCCGTAGCGGGCCGGCCTACGAGCAGTACTTC
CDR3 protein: CASIRSGPAYEQYF

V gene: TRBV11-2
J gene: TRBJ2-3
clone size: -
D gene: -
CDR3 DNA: TGTGCCAGCAGCTTACCCCACGGAGCGGTTAGCACAGATACGCAGTATTTT
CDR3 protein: CASSLPHGAVSTDTQYF

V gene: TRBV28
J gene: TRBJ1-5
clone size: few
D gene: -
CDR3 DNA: TGTGCCTTCGGGGGTGTACGGAATCAGCCCCAGCATTTT
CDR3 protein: CAFGGVRNQPQHF

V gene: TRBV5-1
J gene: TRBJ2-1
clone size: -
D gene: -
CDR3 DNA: TGCGCCAGCAGCTTCGGGGGAGGTTCCCTGTACAATGAGCAGTTCTTC
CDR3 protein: CASSFGGGSLYNEQFF

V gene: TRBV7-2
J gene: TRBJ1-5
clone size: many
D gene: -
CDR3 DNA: TGTGCCAGCAGCTTAGCGGGGGGTCAACAGCCCCAGCATTTT
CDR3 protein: CASSLAGGQQPQHF

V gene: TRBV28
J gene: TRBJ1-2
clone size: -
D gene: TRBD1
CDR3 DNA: TGTGCCAGCAGGGACCCCGGGACAGTCTTCGATGGCTACACCTTC
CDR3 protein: CASRDPGTVFDGYTF

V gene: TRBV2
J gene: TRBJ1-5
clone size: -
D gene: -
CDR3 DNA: TGTGCCACCGCGACGGGGGGGGGCCGAGATCAGCCCCAGCATTTT
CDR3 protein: CATATGGGRDQPQHF

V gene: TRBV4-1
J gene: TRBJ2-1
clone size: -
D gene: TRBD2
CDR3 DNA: TGCGCCAGCAGCCAGCTACTAGCGGGAGCTTCCTACAATGAGCAGTTCTTC
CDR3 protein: CASSQLLAGASYNEQFF

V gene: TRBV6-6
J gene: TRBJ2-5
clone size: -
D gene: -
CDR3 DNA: TGTGCCAGCAGTTACCGGGGCGGCTTAGAGACCCAGTACTTC
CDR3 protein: CASSYRGGLETQYF

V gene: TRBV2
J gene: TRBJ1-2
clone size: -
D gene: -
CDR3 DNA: TGTGCCAGCAGACCGGGACCGACTGCGTGGGGCTACACCTTC
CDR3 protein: CASRPGPTAWGYTF

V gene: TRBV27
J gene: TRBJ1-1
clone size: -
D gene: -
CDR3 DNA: TGTGCCAGCAGTCCCGACGGATTAGGGAGCACTGAAGCTTTCTTT
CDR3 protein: CASSPDGLGSTEAFF

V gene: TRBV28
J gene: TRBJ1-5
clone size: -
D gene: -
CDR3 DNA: TGTGCCAGCAGAACAGGTTCCCCAGGGCCCCAGCATTTT
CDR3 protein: CASRTGSPGPQHF

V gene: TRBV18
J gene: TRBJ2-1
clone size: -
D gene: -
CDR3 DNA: TGTGCCAGCTCACCCGCCGGCAGGGACAATGAGCAGTTCTTC
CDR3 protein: CASSPAGRDNEQFF

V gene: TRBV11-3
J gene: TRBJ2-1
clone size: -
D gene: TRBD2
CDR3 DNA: TGTGCCAGCAGCCAAGGACTAGCGGGAGGGTACAATGAGCAGTTCTTC
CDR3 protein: CASSQGLAGGYNEQFF

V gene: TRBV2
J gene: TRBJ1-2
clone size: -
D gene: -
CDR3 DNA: TGTGCCAGCAGTGAAAGCCCGCCGGGCGGCTACACCTTC
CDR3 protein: CASSESPPGGYTF

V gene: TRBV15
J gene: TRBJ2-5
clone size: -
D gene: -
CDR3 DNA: TGTGCCACCAGCAGAGATCCCGGGACTTTTCAAGAGACCCAGTACTTC
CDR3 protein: CATSRDPGTFQETQYF

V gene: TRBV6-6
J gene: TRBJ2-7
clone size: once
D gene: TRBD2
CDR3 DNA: TGTGCCAGCAGTTCCCTGGCTAGCGGGATGCTACGGGAGCAGTACTTC
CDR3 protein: CASSSLASGMLREQYF